This TCR beta chain originates from a study of T cell responses to AZD1222 COVID-19 vaccine. V was shortened by 5 bases and J by 11 bases, with 21 bases between the two germline ends. Germline V gives CDR1 MNHEY, CDR2 SVGAGI. This CDR3 has 14 residues. Sequenced by immunoSEQ multiplex PCR; TCRdb stores in-frame clones only, minus some. This sample yields about 130,000 clones, of which 88% are seen a single time; about 4.2% belongs to the top ten. Source: peripheral blood, taken on day 0 of AZD1222 vaccination. This receptor was obtained from an adult in good health. This rearrangement joins TRBV6-5 to TRBJ1-1, with TRBD1 as a possible D gene (5 bases). CDR3 sequence: CASSPTGVRKAAFF. The CDR3 DNA is TGTGCCAGCAGTCCCACAGGAGTACGGAAGGCGGCTTTCTTT.